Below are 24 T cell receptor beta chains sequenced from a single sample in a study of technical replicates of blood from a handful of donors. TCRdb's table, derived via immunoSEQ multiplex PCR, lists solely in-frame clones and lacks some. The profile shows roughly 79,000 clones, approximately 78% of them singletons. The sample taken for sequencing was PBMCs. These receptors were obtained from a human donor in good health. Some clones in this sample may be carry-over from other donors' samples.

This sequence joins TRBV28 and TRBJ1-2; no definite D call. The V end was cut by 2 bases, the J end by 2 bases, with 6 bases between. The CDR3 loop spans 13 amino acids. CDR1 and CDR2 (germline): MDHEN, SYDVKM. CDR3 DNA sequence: TGTGCCAGCAGTTTAATCCAGAACTATGGCTACACCTTC. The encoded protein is CASSLIQNYGYTF.

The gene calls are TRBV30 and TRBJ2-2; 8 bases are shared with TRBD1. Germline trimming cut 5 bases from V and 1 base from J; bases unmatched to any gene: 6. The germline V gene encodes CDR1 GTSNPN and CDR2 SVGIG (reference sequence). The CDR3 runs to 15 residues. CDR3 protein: CAWVKDRENTGELFF. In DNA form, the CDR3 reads TGTGCCTGGGTTAAGGACAGGGAGAACACCGGGGAGCTGTTTTTT.

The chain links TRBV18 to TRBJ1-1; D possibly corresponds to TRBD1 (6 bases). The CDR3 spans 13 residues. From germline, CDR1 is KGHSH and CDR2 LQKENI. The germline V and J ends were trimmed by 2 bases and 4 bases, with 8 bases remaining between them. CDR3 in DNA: TGTGCCAGCTCACCAACAGGGCCCACTGAAGCTTTCTTT. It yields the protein CASSPTGPTEAFF.

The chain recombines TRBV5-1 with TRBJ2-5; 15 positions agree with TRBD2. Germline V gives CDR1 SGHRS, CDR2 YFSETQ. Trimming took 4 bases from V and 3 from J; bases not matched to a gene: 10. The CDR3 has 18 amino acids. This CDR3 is CASSLGLAGGSIEETQYF. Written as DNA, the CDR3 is TGCGCCAGCAGCCTCGGACTAGCGGGGGGGTCTATTGAAGAGACCCAGTACTTC.

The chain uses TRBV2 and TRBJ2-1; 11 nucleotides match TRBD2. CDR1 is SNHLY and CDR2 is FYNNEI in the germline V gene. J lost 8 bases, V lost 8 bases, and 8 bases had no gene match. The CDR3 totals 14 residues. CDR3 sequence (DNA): TGTGCCAGCCTAGCGGGAGGACAGTACGATGAGCAGTTCTTC. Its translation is CASLAGGQYDEQFF.

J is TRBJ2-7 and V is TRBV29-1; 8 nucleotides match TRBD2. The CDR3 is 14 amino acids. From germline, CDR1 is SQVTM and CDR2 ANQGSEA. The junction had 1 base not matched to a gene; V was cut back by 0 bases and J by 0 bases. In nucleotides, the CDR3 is TGCAGCGTTGAAGAGGCGGGAGGCTCCTACGAGCAGTACTTC. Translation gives CSVEEAGGSYEQYF.

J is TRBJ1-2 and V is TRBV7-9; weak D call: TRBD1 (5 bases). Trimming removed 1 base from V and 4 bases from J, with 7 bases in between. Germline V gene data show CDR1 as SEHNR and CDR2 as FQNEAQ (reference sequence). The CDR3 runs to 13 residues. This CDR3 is CASSLGQPYGYTF. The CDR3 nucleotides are TGTGCCAGCAGCTTAGGACAGCCCTATGGCTACACCTTC.

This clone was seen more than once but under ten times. The chain's CDR3 is CAWSVVPNREEAFF. CDR3 bases: TGTGCCTGGAGTGTAGTCCCGAACAGGGAGGAAGCTTTCTTT. The V and J genes are TRBV30 and TRBJ1-1, with D possibly TRBD1 on 6 matching bases. The germline gives CDR1 GTSNPN, CDR2 SVGIG (reference sequence). The CDR3 sequence is 14 residues long. Trimming removed 0 bases from V and 8 bases from J, with 16 bases in between.

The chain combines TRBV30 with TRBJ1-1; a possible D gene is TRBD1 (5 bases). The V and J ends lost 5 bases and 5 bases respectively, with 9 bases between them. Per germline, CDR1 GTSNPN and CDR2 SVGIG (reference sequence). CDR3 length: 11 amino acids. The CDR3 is CAWCKGTEAFF. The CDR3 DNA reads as TGTGCCTGGTGTAAGGGGACTGAAGCTTTCTTT. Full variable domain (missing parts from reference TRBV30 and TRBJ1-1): SQTIHQWPATLVQPVGSPLSLECTVEGTSNPNLYWYRQAAGRGLQLLFYSVGIGQISSEVPQNLSASRPQDRQFILSSKKLLLSDSGFYLCAWCKGTEAFFGQGTRLTVV.

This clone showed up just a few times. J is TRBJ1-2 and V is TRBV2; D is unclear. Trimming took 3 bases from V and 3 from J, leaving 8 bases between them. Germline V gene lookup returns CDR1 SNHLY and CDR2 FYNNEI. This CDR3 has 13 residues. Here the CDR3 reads CASSDEGHYGYTF. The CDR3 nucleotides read TGTGCCAGCAGTGATGAGGGCCACTATGGCTACACCTTC. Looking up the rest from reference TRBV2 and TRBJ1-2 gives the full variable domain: EPEVTQTPSHQVTQMGQEVILRCVPISNHLYFYWYRQILGQKVEFLVSFYNNEISEKSEIFDDQFSVERPDGSNFTLKIRSTKLEDSAMYFCASSDEGHYGYTFGSGTRLTVV.

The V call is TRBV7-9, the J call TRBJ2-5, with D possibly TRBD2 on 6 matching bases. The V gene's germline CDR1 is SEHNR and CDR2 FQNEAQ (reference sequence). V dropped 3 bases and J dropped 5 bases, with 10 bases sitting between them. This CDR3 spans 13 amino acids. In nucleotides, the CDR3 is TGTGCCAGCAGCTTTGGGGGGACGGAGACCCAGTACTTC. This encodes CASSFGGTETQYF. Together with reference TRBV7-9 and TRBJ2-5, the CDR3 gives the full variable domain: DTGVSQNPRHKITKRGQNVTFRCDPISEHNRLYWYRQTLGQGPEFLTYFQNEAQLEKSRLLSDRFSAERPKGSFSTLEIQRTEQGDSAMYLCASSFGGTETQYFGPGTRLLVL.

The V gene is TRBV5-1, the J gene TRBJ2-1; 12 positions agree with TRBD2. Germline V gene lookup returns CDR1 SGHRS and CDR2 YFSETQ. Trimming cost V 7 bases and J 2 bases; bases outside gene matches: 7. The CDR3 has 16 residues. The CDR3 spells CASSTTSGRPYNEQFF. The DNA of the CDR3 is TGCGCCAGCTCGACGACTAGCGGGAGACCCTACAATGAGCAGTTCTTC.

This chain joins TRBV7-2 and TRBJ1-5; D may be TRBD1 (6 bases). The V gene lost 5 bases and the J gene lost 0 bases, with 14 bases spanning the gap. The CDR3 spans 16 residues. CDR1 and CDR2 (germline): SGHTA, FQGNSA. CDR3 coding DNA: TGTGCCAGCAGCCCAGGGGCAGCAAATAGCAATCAGCCCCAGCATTTT. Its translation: CASSPGAANSNQPQHF.

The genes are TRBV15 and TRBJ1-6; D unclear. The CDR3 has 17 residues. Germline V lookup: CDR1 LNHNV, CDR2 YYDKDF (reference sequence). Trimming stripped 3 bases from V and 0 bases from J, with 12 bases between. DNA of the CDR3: TGTGCCACCAGCAGGGCAATATCAGGCTCCTATAATTCACCCCTCCACTTT. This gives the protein CATSRAISGSYNSPLHF. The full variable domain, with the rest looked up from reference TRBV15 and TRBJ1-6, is DAMVIQNPRYQVTQFGKPVTLSCSQTLNHNVMYWYQQKSSQAPKLLFHYYDKDFNNEADTPDNFQSRRPNTSFCFLDIRSPGLGDTAMYLCATSRAISGSYNSPLHFGNGTRLTVT.

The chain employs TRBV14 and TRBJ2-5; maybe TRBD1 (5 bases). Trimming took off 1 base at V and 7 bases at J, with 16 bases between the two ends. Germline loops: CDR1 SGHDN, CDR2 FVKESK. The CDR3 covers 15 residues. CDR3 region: CASSQVGQGRGTQYF. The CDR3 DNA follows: TGTGCCAGCAGCCAAGTCGGCCAGGGTAGAGGGACCCAGTACTTC. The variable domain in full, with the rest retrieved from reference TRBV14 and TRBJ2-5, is EAGVTQFPSHSVIEKGQTVTLRCDPISGHDNLYWYRRVMGKEIKFLLHFVKESKQDESGMPNNRFLAERTGGTYSTLKVQPAELEDSGVYFCASSQVGQGRGTQYFGPGTRLLVL.

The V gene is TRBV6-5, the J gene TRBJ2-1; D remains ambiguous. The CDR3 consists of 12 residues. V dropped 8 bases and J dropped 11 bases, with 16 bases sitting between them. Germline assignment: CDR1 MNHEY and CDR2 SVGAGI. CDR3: CASATKGSKQFF. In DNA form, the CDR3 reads TGTGCCAGCGCTACGAAAGGTAGCAAGCAGTTCTTC.

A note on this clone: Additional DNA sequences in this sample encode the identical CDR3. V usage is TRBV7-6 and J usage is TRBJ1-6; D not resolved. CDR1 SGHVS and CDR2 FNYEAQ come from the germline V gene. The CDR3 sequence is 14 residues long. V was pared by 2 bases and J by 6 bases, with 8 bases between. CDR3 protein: CASSLRGSNSPLHF. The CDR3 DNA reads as TGTGCCAGCAGCTTACGGGGTTCTAATTCACCCCTCCACTTT.

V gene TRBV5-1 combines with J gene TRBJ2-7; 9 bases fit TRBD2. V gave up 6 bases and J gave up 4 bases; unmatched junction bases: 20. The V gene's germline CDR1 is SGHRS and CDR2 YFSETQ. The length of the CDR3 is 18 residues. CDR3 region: CASKTHHRYLAGIYEQYF. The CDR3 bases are TGCGCCAGCAAAACACACCACCGGTATCTAGCGGGAATTTACGAGCAGTACTTC.

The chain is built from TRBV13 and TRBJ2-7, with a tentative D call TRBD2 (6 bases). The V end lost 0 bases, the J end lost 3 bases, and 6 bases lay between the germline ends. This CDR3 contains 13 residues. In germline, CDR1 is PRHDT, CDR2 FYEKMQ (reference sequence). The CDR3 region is CASSLGRDYEQYF. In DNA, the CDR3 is TGTGCCAGCAGCTTAGGGCGGGACTACGAGCAGTACTTC.

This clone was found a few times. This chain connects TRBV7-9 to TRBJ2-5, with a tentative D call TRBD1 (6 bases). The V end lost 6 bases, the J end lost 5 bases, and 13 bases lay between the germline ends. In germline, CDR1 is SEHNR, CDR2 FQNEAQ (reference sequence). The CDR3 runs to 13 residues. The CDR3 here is CASSRDKWETQYF. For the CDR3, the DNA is TGTGCCAGCAGTCGGGACAAGTGGGAGACCCAGTACTTC.

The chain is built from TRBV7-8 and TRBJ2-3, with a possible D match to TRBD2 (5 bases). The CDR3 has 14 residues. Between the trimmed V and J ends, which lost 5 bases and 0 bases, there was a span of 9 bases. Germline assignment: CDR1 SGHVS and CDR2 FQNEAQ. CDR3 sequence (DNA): TGTGCCAGCAGCAAGAGACTAAGCACAGATACGCAGTATTTT. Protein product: CASSKRLSTDTQYF.

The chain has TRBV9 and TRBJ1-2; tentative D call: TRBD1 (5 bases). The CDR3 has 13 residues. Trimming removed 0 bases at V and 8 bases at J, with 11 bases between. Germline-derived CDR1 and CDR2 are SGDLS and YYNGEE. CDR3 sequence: CASSVESGLGYTF. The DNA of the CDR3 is TGTGCCAGCAGCGTAGAGTCAGGGCTCGGCTACACCTTC.

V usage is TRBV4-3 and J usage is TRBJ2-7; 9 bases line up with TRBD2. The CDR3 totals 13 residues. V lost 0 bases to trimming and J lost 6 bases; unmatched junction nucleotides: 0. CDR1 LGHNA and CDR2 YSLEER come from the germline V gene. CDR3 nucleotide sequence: TGCGCCAGCAGCCAAGAACTAGCGGGCGAGCAGTACTTC. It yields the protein CASSQELAGEQYF.

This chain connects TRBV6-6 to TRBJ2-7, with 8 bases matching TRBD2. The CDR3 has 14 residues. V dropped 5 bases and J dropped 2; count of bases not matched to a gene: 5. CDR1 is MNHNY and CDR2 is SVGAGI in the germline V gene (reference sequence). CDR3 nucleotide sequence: TGTGCCAGCAGTCCCCGGGAGGGTCCCTACGAGCAGTACTTC. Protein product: CASSPREGPYEQYF.